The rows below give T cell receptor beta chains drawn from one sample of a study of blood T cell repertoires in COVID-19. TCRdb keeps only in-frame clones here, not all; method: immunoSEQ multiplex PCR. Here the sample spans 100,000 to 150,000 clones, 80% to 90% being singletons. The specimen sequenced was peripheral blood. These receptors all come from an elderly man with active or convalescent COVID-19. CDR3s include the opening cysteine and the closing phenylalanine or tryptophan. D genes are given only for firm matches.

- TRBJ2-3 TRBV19 CASSTTRDTLTQYF
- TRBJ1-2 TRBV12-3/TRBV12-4 CASTTGANYGYTF
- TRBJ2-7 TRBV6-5 CASSYSRGSDEQYF
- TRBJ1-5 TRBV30 CAWSARGGGNQPQHF
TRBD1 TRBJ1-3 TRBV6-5 CASSYGTGGGNTIYF
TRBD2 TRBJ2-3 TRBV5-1 CASSSLAGGSTDTQYF
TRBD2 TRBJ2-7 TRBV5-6 CASSPGGRVADEQYF
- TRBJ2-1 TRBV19 CASSSARAYNEQFF
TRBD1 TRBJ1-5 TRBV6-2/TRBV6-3 CASSYGDRGNQPQHF
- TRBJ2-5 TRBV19 CASSEGIFETQYF